This T cell receptor beta chain was captured in a study of blood T cell repertoires in COVID-19. About the research overall: From the United States, Italy and Spain came samples of acute and convalescent COVID-19.

The assay was immunoSEQ multiplex PCR, and TCRdb's table has in-frame clones only and misses some. The sample holds around 230,000 clones, 87% seen once. CDR1 and CDR2 (germline): SQVTM, ANQGSEA. V lost 8 bases, J lost 6 bases, and 7 bases stayed unmatched. The CDR3 contains 14 residues. V gene TRBV29-1 combines with J gene TRBJ2-2; 12 nucleotides line up with TRBD1. The receptor's source is a man aged 60 to 69 who had recovered from COVID-19. The material sequenced was peripheral blood. DNA for the CDR3: TGCAGCTTCCGGGACAGGGGGCAATCCGGGGAGCTGTTTTTT. Its translation is CSFRDRGQSGELFF.